These 20 T cell receptor beta chains originate from one sample sequenced in a study of cytomegalovirus exposure and HLA in healthy donors (dated by TCRdb to 2015 to 2018). Libraries were made using the immunoSEQ multiplex PCR assay. The clones in this table, taken by TCRdb from immuneACCESS, are in-frame only. Not every clone is retained; where verified, under half of the shortfall comes from an unresolved V gene, and the cause of the rest is unknown. The sample has about 260,000 clones on record, 90% of them singletons. Of the sample, 3.1% falls within the top ten clones. Sequenced input: PBMCs. All receptors derive from a woman aged 25-40 years in good health and CMV-seronegative.

This chain links TRBV9 with TRBJ2-3; D is unclear. The CDR3 extends over 14 amino acids. With 3 bases removed from V and 0 bases from J, the gap between germline ends came to 8 bases. The germline V gene encodes CDR1 SGDLS and CDR2 YYNGEE. Here the CDR3 reads CASSEVSSTDTQYF. For the CDR3, the DNA is TGTGCCAGCAGCGAGGTTTCAAGCACAGATACGCAGTATTTT.

V usage is TRBV6-1 and J usage is TRBJ1-3; a weak D match, TRBD1 (6 bases). This CDR3 has 15 residues. The V end lost 6 bases, the J end lost 0 bases, and 12 bases lay between the germline ends. Germline V gene sequence: CDR1 MNHNS, CDR2 SASEGT. CDR3 in DNA: TGTGCCAGCAGGACGGACAGACACTCTGGAAACACCATATATTTT. It encodes CASRTDRHSGNTIYF.

The chain employs TRBV4-3 and TRBJ2-3, with 9 positions matching TRBD2. This CDR3 contains 16 residues. The ends lost 4 bases at V and 2 bases at J; junction bases unmatched: 7. Germline V gives CDR1 LGHNA, CDR2 YSLEER. The DNA of the CDR3 is TGCGCCAGCAGCCGAGTAGCGGGAGCAGCCACAGATACGCAGTATTTT. Translated: CASSRVAGAATDTQYF.

Here the CDR3 reads CASSYGLAGADTQYF. CDR3 nucleotides: TGTGCCAGCAGCTACGGACTAGCGGGAGCAGATACGCAGTATTTT. This rearrangement joins TRBV5-4 to TRBJ2-3; 13 positions agree with TRBD2. J lost 4 bases, V lost 3 bases, and 2 bases had no gene match. Germline CDR1 SGHNT, CDR2 YYREEE (reference sequence). This CDR3 is 15 amino acids long.

The genes are TRBV9 and TRBJ2-6, with 7 bases matching TRBD1. V shed 4 bases and J 3 bases; nucleotides not matched to a gene: 10. Germline loops: CDR1 SGDLS, CDR2 YYNGEE. The CDR3 runs to 17 residues. CDR3 DNA: TGTGCCAGCAGCCTGACCCTCGACAGGGTTGGGGCCAACGTCCTGACTTTC. Translation gives CASSLTLDRVGANVLTF.

The J gene is TRBJ2-3, the V gene TRBV11-3; D is unresolved. Trimming removed 4 bases at V and 1 base at J, with 3 bases between. The CDR3 spans 12 residues. From germline, CDR1 is SGHNT and CDR2 YENEEA. This chain's CDR3 is CASSSGTDTQYF. Written as DNA, the CDR3 is TGTGCCAGCAGCTCGGGCACAGATACGCAGTATTTT.

The V and J genes are TRBV7-2 and TRBJ2-2, with TRBD2 matching 10 bases. The junction had 14 bases not matched to a gene; V was cut back by 3 bases and J by 7 bases. The CDR3 is 18 residues long. Germline loops: CDR1 SGHTA, CDR2 FQGNSA. The CDR3 DNA sequence: TGTGCCAGCAGCTTTCGGGTTTTGACTAGCGGGTTCAGCGGGGAGCTGTTTTTT. Amino acids: CASSFRVLTSGFSGELFF.

The chain employs TRBV25-1 and TRBJ2-4, with D perhaps matching TRBD2 (5 bases). Trimming pared 8 bases from V and 0 bases from J, leaving 17 bases between. The CDR3 consists of 16 residues. CDR1 MGHDK and CDR2 SYGVNS come from the germline V gene. CDR3 in DNA: TGTGCCAGCGAGGGTTTCGGCTCCGGAGCCAAAAACATTCAGTACTTC. It codes for CASEGFGSGAKNIQYF.

J is TRBJ1-1 and V is TRBV11-2; D perhaps matches TRBD1 (6 bases). There are 12 residues in the CDR3. V was trimmed by 4 bases and J by 5 bases, leaving 8 bases between them. Germline-derived CDR1 and CDR2 are SGHAT and FQNNGV. The CDR3 is CASSSGQTEAFF. CDR3 nucleotide sequence: TGTGCCAGCAGCTCTGGACAGACTGAAGCTTTCTTT. The entire variable domain, with the rest obtained from reference TRBV11-2 and TRBJ1-1, is as follows: EAGVAQSPRYKIIEKRQSVAFWCNPISGHATLYWYQQILGQGPKLLIQFQNNGVVDDSQLPKDRFSAERLKGVDSTLKIQPAKLEDSAVYLCASSSGQTEAFFGQGTRLTVV.

This rearrangement joins TRBV28 to TRBJ2-7, with D hard to call. This CDR3 region has 14 residues. The germline V gene encodes CDR1 MDHEN and CDR2 SYDVKM. The V end lost 5 bases, the J end lost 6 bases, and 17 bases lay between the germline ends. As DNA, the CDR3 is TGTGCCAGCAGTGGCCGATCGCGGTTCGGCGAGCAGTACTTC. The encoded protein is CASSGRSRFGEQYF. Together with reference TRBV28 and TRBJ2-7, the CDR3 gives the full variable domain: DVKVTQSSRYLVKRTGEKVFLECVQDMDHENMFWYRQDPGLGLRLIYFSYDVKMKEKGDIPEGYSVSREKKERFSLILESASTNQTSMYLCASSGRSRFGEQYFGPGTRLTVT.

The chain recombines TRBV19 with TRBJ1-5; D unresolved. Germline-derived CDR1 and CDR2 are LNHDA and SQIVND (reference sequence). Trimming left V 7 bases short and J 3 bases short, with 16 bases between. This CDR3 contains 15 residues. CDR3 sequence (DNA): TGTGCCAGTACCGCCGACGGCGGATACAATCAGCCCCAGCATTTT. Its protein product is CASTADGGYNQPQHF.

This clone was detected once. This sequence joins TRBV28 and TRBJ1-5, with unresolved D. The CDR3 contains 13 residues. The V gene lost 3 bases and the J gene lost 6 bases, with 9 bases spanning the gap. Germline CDR1 and CDR2: MDHEN and SYDVKM. The CDR3 region is CASSFPSTQPQHF. The CDR3 bases are TGTGCCAGCAGTTTCCCTTCAACTCAGCCCCAGCATTTT.

V and J are TRBV29-1 and TRBJ2-1; TRBD2 is a possible D gene (7 bases). V shed 4 bases and J shed 0 bases, with 10 bases lying between them. The germline CDR1 and CDR2 sequences are SQVTM and ANQGSEA. CDR3 size: 14 residues. CDR3 residues: CSVGEGDSYNEQFF. CDR3 DNA sequence: TGCAGCGTTGGGGAGGGGGACTCCTACAATGAGCAGTTCTTC.

The chain couples TRBV5-1 to TRBJ2-7; the D gene is possibly TRBD2 (6 bases). V was trimmed by 0 bases and J by 6 bases, leaving 13 bases between them. This CDR3 region has 14 residues. Germline values: CDR1 SGHRS, CDR2 YFSETQ. CDR3 sequence (DNA): TGCGCCAGCAGCTTGGCGGGAGATGACGGCGAGCAGTACTTC. Translating gives CASSLAGDDGEQYF.

The rearrangement joins TRBV27 to TRBJ2-2; TRBD1 might be the D (6 bases). Per the germline V gene, CDR1 is MNHEY and CDR2 is SMNVEV (reference sequence). The CDR3 contains 14 residues. V lost 2 bases, J lost 5 bases, and 9 bases lay in between. The CDR3 spells CASSLGTGTGELFF. In DNA, the CDR3 is TGTGCCAGCAGTTTAGGAACAGGGACCGGGGAGCTGTTTTTT.

The rearrangement links TRBV5-5 to TRBJ1-5; 8 nucleotides line up with TRBD1. This CDR3 comprises 18 residues. V shed 4 bases and J 0 bases; nucleotides not matched to a gene: 12. Germline CDR1 and CDR2: SGHKS and YYEKEE (reference sequence). The chain's CDR3 is CASSPRPRDRNSNQPQHF. CDR3 coding DNA: TGTGCCAGCAGCCCAAGGCCCCGGGACAGGAATAGCAATCAGCCCCAGCATTTT. The complete variable domain, with remaining parts taken from reference TRBV5-5 and TRBJ1-5, reads DAGVTQSPTHLIKTRGQQVTLRCSPISGHKSVSWYQQVLGQGPQFIFQYYEKEERGRGNFPDRFSARQFPNYSSELNVNALLLGDSALYLCASSPRPRDRNSNQPQHFGDGTRLSIL.

The gene calls are TRBV6-6 and TRBJ2-7; D possibly matches TRBD1 or TRBD2 (5 bases each). V lost 2 bases to trimming and J lost 6 bases, with 20 bases between them. Germline V lookup: CDR1 MNHNY, CDR2 SVGAGI (reference sequence). The CDR3 consists of 16 residues. The CDR3 is CASSYLASGPEGEQYF. The CDR3 DNA is TGTGCCAGCAGTTACCTCGCTTCGGGGCCCGAAGGCGAGCAGTACTTC.

The chain links TRBV19 to TRBJ1-2, with TRBD1 matching 8 bases. Trimming removed 7 bases from V and 6 bases from J; junction bases left unmatched: 7. The germline gives CDR1 LNHDA, CDR2 SQIVND (reference sequence). The CDR3 runs 13 residues. The CDR3 nucleotides read TGTGCCAGTAATCTGGGACAGGCGAATGGCTACACCTTC. Its translation is CASNLGQANGYTF.

The gene calls are TRBV6-6 and TRBJ1-1; D is ambiguous. There are 13 residues in the CDR3. V lost 2 bases and J 6 bases, leaving 10 bases between the germline ends. Germline CDR1 is MNHNY and CDR2 is SVGAGI (reference sequence). The CDR3 here is CASSYVSFAEAFF. In DNA, the CDR3 is TGTGCCAGCAGTTACGTGAGTTTCGCTGAAGCTTTCTTT.

V gene TRBV10-3 combines with J gene TRBJ2-1, with D perhaps TRBD2 (5 bases). Trimming stripped 4 bases from V and 6 bases from J, with 13 bases between. Looked up from germline, CDR1 is ENHRY and CDR2 is SYGVKD. The CDR3 totals 14 residues. CDR3 nucleotide sequence: TGTGCCATCAGTGGCCCAAGTGGGAGCAATGAGCAGTTCTTC. It specifies CAISGPSGSNEQFF.